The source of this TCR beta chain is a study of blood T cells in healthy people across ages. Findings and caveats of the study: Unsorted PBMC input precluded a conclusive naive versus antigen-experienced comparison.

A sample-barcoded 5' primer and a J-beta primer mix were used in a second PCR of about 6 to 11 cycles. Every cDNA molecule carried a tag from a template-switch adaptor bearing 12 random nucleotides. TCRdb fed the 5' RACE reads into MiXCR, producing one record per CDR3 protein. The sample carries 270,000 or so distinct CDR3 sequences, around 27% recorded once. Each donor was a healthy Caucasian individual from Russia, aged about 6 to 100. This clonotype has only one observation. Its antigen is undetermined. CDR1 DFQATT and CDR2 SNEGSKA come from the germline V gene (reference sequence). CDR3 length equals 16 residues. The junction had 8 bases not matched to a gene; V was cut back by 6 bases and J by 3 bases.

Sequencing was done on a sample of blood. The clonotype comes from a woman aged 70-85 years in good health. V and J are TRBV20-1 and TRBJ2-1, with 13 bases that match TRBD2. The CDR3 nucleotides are TGCAGTGCAACCCGACTAGCGGGGGGCTTCTACAATGAGCAGTTCTTC. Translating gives CSATRLAGGFYNEQFF.